Only a few counts were recorded for the clone carrying this T cell receptor beta chain. Its antigen is not known. This specimen comes from a study of metastatic and nonmetastatic thyroid tumors. Background on the study: Repertoire comparisons spanned blood and tumor or nodule tissue from malignant and benign thyroid patients.

As processed by the authors: Using the CDR3 differences seen across clinicopathological groups, the authors built a distant-metastasis classifier for papillary thyroid cancer, which was meant to discriminate distant-metastatic patients. TCRdb called clones again from the PCR reads with MiXCR. These V and J calls derive from TCRdb rather than the authors' analysis. The sample lists some 21,000 clones, 12% seen once, with roughly 6.4% in the top ten. Treatment of any kind had been given to no patient before thyroid surgery. Germline V gene sequence: CDR1 MDHEN, CDR2 SYDVKM. The CDR3 loop spans 15 amino acids. V was cut by 6 bases and J by 4 bases, with 18 bases left in between. Study-wide findings and caveats: Significantly greater TCR beta diversity was reportedly found in malignant thyroid tumors than in benign nodules (in blood and tumor).

The chain uses TRBV28 and TRBJ1-1, with D possibly being TRBD1 (5 bases). Sequenced: blood. This clonotype originated in a male donor with papillary thyroid cancer or a benign thyroid nodule (not recorded which). Some clones in this sample may be carry-over from other donors' samples. CDR3 in DNA: TGTGCCAGCAGGATGGGGGGGAGCGGGGCCACTGAAGCTTTCTTT. Its translation is CASRMGGSGATEAFF.